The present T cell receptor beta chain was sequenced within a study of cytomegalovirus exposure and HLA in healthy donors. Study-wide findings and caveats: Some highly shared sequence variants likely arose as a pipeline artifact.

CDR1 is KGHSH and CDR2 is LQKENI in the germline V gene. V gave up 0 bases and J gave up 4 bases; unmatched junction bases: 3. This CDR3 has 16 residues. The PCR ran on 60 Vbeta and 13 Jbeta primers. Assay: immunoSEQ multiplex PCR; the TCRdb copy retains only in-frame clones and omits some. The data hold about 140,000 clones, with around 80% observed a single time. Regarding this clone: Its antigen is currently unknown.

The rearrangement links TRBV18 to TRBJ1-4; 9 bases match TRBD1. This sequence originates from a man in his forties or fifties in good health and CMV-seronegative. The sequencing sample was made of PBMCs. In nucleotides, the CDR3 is TGTGCCAGCTCACCACCCGGGACAGGGTTTAATGAAAAACTGTTTTTT. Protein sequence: CASSPPGTGFNEKLFF.